The next 16 T cell receptor beta chains were all read from a single sample in a study of blood T cell repertoires in COVID-19. The protocol was immunoSEQ multiplex PCR, while the TCRdb copy is restricted to in-frame clones and leaves out a portion. The sample has hundreds of thousands of clones; 81% are singletons. Sequenced material: peripheral blood. These receptors all come from a woman at least 80 years old with acute or convalescent COVID-19.

The gene calls are TRBV5-1 and TRBJ1-3; D gene unclear. Germline loops: CDR1 SGHRS, CDR2 YFSETQ. Trimming pared 2 bases from V and 5 bases from J, leaving 14 bases between. This CDR3 spans 15 amino acids. This CDR3 is CASSLDTAMRNTIYF. CDR3 bases: TGCGCCAGCAGCTTAGACACAGCCATGAGAAACACCATATATTTT.

This clone has a single count. The V gene is TRBV5-1, the J gene TRBJ1-1; D gene ambiguous. The CDR3 runs 14 residues. Trimming pared 3 bases from V and 4 bases from J, leaving 13 bases between. Per the germline V gene, CDR1 is SGHRS and CDR2 is YFSETQ. The CDR3 sequence is CASSSTAWATEAFF. CDR3 DNA: TGCGCCAGCAGCTCTACCGCCTGGGCCACTGAAGCTTTCTTT. The variable domain in full, completed from reference TRBV5-1 and TRBJ1-1, reads KAGVTQTPRYLIKTRGQQVTLSCSPISGHRSVSWYQQTPGQGLQFLFEYFSETQRNKGNFPGRFSGRQFSNSRSEMNVSTLELGDSALYLCASSSTAWATEAFFGQGTRLTVV.

The gene calls are TRBV5-4 and TRBJ1-2, with D tentatively TRBD1 (6 bases). This CDR3 spans 15 amino acids. The germline gives CDR1 SGHNT, CDR2 YYREEE (reference sequence). V dropped 0 bases and J dropped 3 bases, with 12 bases sitting between them. The CDR3 nucleotides read TGTGCCAGCAGCTTGGGGGGGGGCCCCGACTATGGCTACACCTTC. This codes for CASSLGGGPDYGYTF.

The chain combines TRBV7-3 with TRBJ2-7; the match to TRBD1 covers 9 bases. Trimming removed 5 bases from V and 4 bases from J; junction bases left unmatched: 9. This CDR3 is built from 15 residues. Germline V lookup: CDR1 SGHTA, CDR2 FQGTGA. The chain's CDR3 is CASSPSGTGWYEQYF. CDR3 coding DNA: TGTGCCAGCAGCCCCTCCGGGACAGGGTGGTACGAGCAGTACTTC.

V usage is TRBV3-1 (or the pseudogene TRBV3-2) and J usage is TRBJ2-3; 12 bases match TRBD1. Germline V gene sequence: CDR1 LGHDT, CDR2 YNNKEL (reference sequence). The CDR3 has 16 amino acids. After removal of 5 bases from V and 4 bases from J, the junction contained 7 bases not matched to a gene. CDR3 loop: CASSGRDRGPSDTQYF. For the CDR3, the DNA is TGTGCCAGCAGCGGCCGGGACAGGGGGCCCTCAGATACGCAGTATTTT.

The rearrangement uses TRBV10-3 and TRBJ1-1, with TRBD1 matching 10 bases. The J segment lost 4 bases and the V segment lost 3 bases, leaving 5 bases of the junction unmatched. The germline gives CDR1 ENHRY, CDR2 SYGVKD. CDR3 size: 15 residues. CDR3 loop: CAISDPTGGGTEAFF. CDR3 bases: TGTGCCATCAGTGACCCGACAGGGGGCGGCACTGAAGCTTTCTTT.

CDR3: CASSLGQSYGYTF. CDR3 in DNA: TGTGCCAGCAGCTTGGGACAGTCATATGGCTACACCTTC. The chain is built from TRBV5-6 and TRBJ1-2, with D tentatively TRBD1 (5 bases). CDR1 and CDR2 (germline): SGHDT, YYEEEE. There are 13 residues in the CDR3. V lost 0 bases and J 5 bases, leaving 8 bases between the germline ends.

In this sample, this clone turned up once. This rearrangement joins TRBV2 to TRBJ2-7; D gene unclear. This CDR3 has 13 residues. CDR1 is SNHLY, CDR2 FYNNEI, per germline. V was pared by 4 bases and J by 0 bases, with 7 bases between. The chain's CDR3 is CASSADNSYEQYF. CDR3 nucleotide sequence: TGTGCCAGCAGTGCTGACAACTCCTACGAGCAGTACTTC.

This chain connects TRBV11-2 to TRBJ2-6; TRBD1 agrees at 8 bases. Per the germline V gene, CDR1 is SGHAT and CDR2 is FQNNGV. Trimming took 6 bases from V and 0 from J; bases not matched to a gene: 10. CDR3 length equals 18 residues. DNA of the CDR3: TGTGCCAGCAGGAAACCCGGGACAGGCCTCTCTGGGGCCAACGTCCTGACTTTC. This encodes CASRKPGTGLSGANVLTF.

The chain links TRBV12-3 or TRBV12-4 to TRBJ2-7; D gene uncertain. The length of the CDR3 is 12 residues. V was cut by 1 base and J by 5 bases, with 6 bases left in between. DNA of the CDR3: TGTGCCAGCAGTTTAGAGCACCACGAGCAGTACTTC. As protein: CASSLEHHEQYF.

This chain uses TRBV3-1 (or the pseudogene TRBV3-2) with TRBJ1-2; 8 bases fit TRBD1. CDR1 is LGHDT and CDR2 is YNNKEL in the germline V gene (reference sequence). This CDR3 has 14 residues. J gave up 6 bases and V 4 bases, and 7 bases lay outside the gene matches. The CDR3 protein is CASSRRGLNHGYTF. Written as DNA, the CDR3 is TGTGCCAGCAGCCGCAGGGGGCTAAACCATGGCTACACCTTC.

As for this clone: Distinct nucleotide sequences in the sample also encode this CDR3. The chain's CDR3 is CASSPRDRGTGELFF. Written as DNA, the CDR3 is TGTGCCAGCAGCCCGCGGGACAGGGGCACCGGGGAGCTGTTTTTT. The chain couples TRBV7-3 to TRBJ2-2, with 10 bases aligning to TRBD1. The CDR3 sequence is 15 residues long. From germline, CDR1 is SGHTA and CDR2 FQGTGA. V shed 5 bases, J shed 4 bases, and the junction held 4 bases outside the gene matches.

The chain is built from TRBV10-3 and TRBJ2-5; weak D call: TRBD1 (5 bases). The germline V gene encodes CDR1 ENHRY and CDR2 SYGVKD. V lost 7 bases and J 3 bases, leaving 12 bases between the germline ends. The CDR3 contains 13 residues. In DNA form, the CDR3 reads TGTGCCATCACCGGCAGGGTGGAAGAGACCCAGTACTTC. Translated, it gives CAITGRVEETQYF.

The V gene is TRBV29-1, the J gene TRBJ2-1, with TRBD1 identical over 11 bases. The CDR3 length is 14 residues. J gave up 4 bases and V 4 bases, and 3 bases lay outside the gene matches. Germline values: CDR1 SQVTM, CDR2 ANQGSEA. CDR3 loop: CSVAGTGGYNEQFF. DNA of the CDR3: TGCAGCGTTGCGGGGACAGGGGGGTACAATGAGCAGTTCTTC.

The chain couples TRBV7-9 to TRBJ1-2; TRBD1 might be the D (5 bases). V was clipped by 0 bases and J by 2 bases, with 13 bases between them. CDR1 SEHNR and CDR2 FQNEAQ come from the germline V gene (reference sequence). The length of the CDR3 is 16 residues. The CDR3 DNA sequence: TGTGCCAGCAGCTTAGCCGGAACGACAGTCAACTATGGCTACACCTTC. It specifies CASSLAGTTVNYGYTF. Supplemented by reference TRBV7-9 and TRBJ1-2, the full variable domain reads DTGVSQNPRHKITKRGQNVTFRCDPISEHNRLYWYRQTLGQGPEFLTYFQNEAQLEKSRLLSDRFSAERPKGSFSTLEIQRTEQGDSAMYLCASSLAGTTVNYGYTFGSGTRLTVV.

The chain combines TRBV24-1 with TRBJ2-7; D remains unclear. With 1 base removed from V and 3 bases from J, the gap between germline ends came to 12 bases. Germline lookup yields CDR1 KGHDR and CDR2 SFDVKD. The CDR3 totals 15 residues. The CDR3 region is CATSDFRAGLYEQYF. The CDR3 coding sequence is TGTGCCACCAGTGATTTCCGCGCAGGTCTCTACGAGCAGTACTTC.